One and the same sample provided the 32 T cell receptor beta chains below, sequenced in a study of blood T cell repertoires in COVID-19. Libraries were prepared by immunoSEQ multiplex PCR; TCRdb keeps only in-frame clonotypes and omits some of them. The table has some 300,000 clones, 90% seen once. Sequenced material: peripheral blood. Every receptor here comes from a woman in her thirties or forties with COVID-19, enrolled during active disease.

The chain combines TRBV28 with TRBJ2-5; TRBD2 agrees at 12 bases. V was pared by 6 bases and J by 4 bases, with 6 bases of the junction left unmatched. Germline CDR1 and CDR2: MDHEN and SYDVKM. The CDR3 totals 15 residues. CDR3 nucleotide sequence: TGTGCCAGCAGCTCCCCACTAGCGGGGGGAGAGACCCAGTACTTC. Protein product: CASSSPLAGGETQYF. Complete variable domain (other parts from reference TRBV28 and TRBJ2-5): DVKVTQSSRYLVKRTGEKVFLECVQDMDHENMFWYRQDPGLGLRLIYFSYDVKMKEKGDIPEGYSVSREKKERFSLILESASTNQTSMYLCASSSPLAGGETQYFGPGTRLLVL.

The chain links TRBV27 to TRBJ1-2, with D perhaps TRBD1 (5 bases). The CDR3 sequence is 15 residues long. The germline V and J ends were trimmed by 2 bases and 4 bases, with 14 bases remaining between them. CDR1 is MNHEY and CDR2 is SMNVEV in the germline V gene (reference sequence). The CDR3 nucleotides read TGTGCCAGCAGTTTAATTTCCCAGGGAGGCTATGGCTACACCTTC. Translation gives CASSLISQGGYGYTF.

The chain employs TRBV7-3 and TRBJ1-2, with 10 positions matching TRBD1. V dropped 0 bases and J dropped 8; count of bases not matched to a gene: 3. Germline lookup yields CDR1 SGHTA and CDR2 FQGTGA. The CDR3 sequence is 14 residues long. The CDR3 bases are TGTGCCAGCAGCTTAACCCGGACAGGGGGAGGCTACACCTTC. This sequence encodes CASSLTRTGGGYTF.

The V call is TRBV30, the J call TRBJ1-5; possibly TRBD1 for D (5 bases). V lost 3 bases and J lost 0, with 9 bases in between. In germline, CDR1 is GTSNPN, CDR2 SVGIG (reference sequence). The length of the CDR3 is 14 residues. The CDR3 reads CAWSQGDSNQPQHF. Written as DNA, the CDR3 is TGTGCCTGGAGCCAGGGCGATAGCAATCAGCCCCAGCATTTT. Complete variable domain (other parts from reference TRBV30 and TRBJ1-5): SQTIHQWPATLVQPVGSPLSLECTVEGTSNPNLYWYRQAAGRGLQLLFYSVGIGQISSEVPQNLSASRPQDRQFILSSKKLLLSDSGFYLCAWSQGDSNQPQHFGDGTRLSIL.

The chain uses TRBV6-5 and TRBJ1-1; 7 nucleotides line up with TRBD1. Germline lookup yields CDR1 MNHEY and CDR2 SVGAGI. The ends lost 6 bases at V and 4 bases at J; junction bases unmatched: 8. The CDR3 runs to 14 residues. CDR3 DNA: TGTGCCAGCAGGGTAGACAGGGTGGTCACTGAAGCTTTCTTT. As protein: CASRVDRVVTEAFF.

This chain's CDR3 is CASSSPVAGQNYGYTF. DNA of the CDR3: TGTGCCAGCAGCTCGCCGGTGGCAGGGCAGAACTATGGCTACACCTTC. This rearrangement joins TRBV5-4 to TRBJ1-2, with D perhaps TRBD1 (5 bases). Germline assignment: CDR1 SGHNT and CDR2 YYREEE (reference sequence). The CDR3 totals 16 residues. Trimming removed 3 bases from V and 2 bases from J, with 17 bases in between. Drawing the rest from reference TRBV5-4 and TRBJ1-2, the complete variable domain is ETGVTQSPTHLIKTRGQQVTLRCSSQSGHNTVSWYQQALGQGPQFIFQYYREEENGRGNFPPRFSGLQFPNYSSELNVNALELDDSALYLCASSSPVAGQNYGYTFGSGTRLTVV.

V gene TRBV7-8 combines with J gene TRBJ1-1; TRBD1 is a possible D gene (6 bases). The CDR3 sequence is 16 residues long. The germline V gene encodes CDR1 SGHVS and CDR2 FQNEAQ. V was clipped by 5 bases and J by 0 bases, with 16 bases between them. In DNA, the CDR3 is TGTGCCAGCAGCCCCCGACAGGTATCAATGAACACTGAAGCTTTCTTT. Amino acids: CASSPRQVSMNTEAFF.

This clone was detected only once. The CDR3 protein is CASGSDSLGDTQYF. The CDR3 bases are TGTGCTAGTGGTTCGGACTCCCTCGGGGATACGCAGTATTTT. The genes are TRBV12-5 and TRBJ2-3; D might be TRBD2 (5 bases). V was cut by 4 bases and J by 6 bases, with 14 bases left in between. The CDR3 length is 14 residues. The V gene's germline CDR1 is LGHNT and CDR2 FRNRAP.

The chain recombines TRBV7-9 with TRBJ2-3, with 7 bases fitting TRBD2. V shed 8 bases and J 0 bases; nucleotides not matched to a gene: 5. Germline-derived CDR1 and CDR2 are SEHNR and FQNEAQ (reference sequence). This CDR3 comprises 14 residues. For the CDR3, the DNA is TGTGCCAGCGGGCTAGCGGCCAGCACAGATACGCAGTATTTT. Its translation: CASGLAASTDTQYF.

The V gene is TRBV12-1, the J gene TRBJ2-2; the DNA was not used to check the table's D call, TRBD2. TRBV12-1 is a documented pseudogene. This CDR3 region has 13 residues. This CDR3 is CASSSSRAGELFF. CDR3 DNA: TGTGCCAGCAGCTCTAGTCGTGCCGGGGAGCTGTTTTTT.

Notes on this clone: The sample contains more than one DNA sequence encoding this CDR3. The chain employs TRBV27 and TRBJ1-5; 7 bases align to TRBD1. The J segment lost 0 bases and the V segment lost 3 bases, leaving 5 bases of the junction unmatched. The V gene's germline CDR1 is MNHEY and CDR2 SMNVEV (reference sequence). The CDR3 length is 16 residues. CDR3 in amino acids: CASSFSGTASNQPQHF. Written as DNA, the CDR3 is TGTGCCAGCAGTTTCTCCGGGACAGCTAGCAATCAGCCCCAGCATTTT.

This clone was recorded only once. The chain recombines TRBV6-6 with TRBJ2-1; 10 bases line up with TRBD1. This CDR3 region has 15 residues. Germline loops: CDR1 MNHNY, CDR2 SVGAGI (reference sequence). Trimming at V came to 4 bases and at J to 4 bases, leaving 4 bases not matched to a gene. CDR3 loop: CASSLWGQGYNEQFF. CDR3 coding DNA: TGTGCCAGCAGTTTGTGGGGACAGGGGTACAATGAGCAGTTCTTC.

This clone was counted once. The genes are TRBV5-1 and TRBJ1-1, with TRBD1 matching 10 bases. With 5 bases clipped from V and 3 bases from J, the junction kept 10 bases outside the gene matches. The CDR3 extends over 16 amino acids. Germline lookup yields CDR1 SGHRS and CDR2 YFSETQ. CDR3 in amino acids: CASRMSRDRGDTEAFF. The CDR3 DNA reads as TGCGCCAGCAGGATGTCCCGGGACAGGGGTGACACTGAAGCTTTCTTT. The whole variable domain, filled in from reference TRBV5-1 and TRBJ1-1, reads KAGVTQTPRYLIKTRGQQVTLSCSPISGHRSVSWYQQTPGQGLQFLFEYFSETQRNKGNFPGRFSGRQFSNSRSEMNVSTLELGDSALYLCASRMSRDRGDTEAFFGQGTRLTVV.

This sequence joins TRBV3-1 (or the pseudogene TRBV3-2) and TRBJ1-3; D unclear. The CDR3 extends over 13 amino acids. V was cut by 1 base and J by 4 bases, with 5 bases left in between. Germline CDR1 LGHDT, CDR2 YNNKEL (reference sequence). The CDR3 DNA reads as TGTGCCAGCAGCCAAGTCCGGGGAAACACCATATATTTT. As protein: CASSQVRGNTIYF.

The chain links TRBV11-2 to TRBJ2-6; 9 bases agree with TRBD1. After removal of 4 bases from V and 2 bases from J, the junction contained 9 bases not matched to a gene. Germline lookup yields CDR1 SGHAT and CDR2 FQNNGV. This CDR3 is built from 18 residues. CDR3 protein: CASSSHRGRRTGANVLTF. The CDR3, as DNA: TGTGCCAGCAGCTCCCACAGGGGGCGGAGGACTGGGGCCAACGTCCTGACTTTC. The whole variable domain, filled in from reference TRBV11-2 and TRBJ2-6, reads EAGVAQSPRYKIIEKRQSVAFWCNPISGHATLYWYQQILGQGPKLLIQFQNNGVVDDSQLPKDRFSAERLKGVDSTLKIQPAKLEDSAVYLCASSSHRGRRTGANVLTFGAGSRLTVL.

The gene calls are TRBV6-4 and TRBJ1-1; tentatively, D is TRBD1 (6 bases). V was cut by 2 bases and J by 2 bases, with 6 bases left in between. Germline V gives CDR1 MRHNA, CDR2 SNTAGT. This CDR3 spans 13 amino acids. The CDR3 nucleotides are TGTGCCAGCAGTGACGGGACAAACACTGAAGCTTTCTTT. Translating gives CASSDGTNTEAFF.

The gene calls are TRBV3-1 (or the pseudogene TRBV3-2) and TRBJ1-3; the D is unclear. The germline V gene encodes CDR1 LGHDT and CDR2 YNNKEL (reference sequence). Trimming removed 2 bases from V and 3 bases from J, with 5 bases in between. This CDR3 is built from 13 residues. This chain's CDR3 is CASSQSVGNTIYF. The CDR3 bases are TGTGCCAGCAGCCAATCTGTTGGAAACACCATATATTTT.

The DNA for the CDR3 is TGCAGCGGCTTCTCCGCAGGGTCCGAGCAGTACTTC. This translates into CSGFSAGSEQYF. The chain employs TRBV29-1 and TRBJ2-7, with D tentatively TRBD1 (5 bases). Trimming pared 7 bases from V and 6 bases from J, leaving 16 bases between. CDR3 length equals 12 residues. CDR1 is SQVTM and CDR2 is ANQGSEA in the germline V gene.

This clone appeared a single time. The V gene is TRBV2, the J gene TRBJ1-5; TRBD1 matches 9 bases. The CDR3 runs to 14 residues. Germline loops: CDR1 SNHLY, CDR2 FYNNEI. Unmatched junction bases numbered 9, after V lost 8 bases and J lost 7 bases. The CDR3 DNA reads TGTGCCAGCGCTTACAGGGGGCACGACCAGCCCCAGCATTTT. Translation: CASAYRGHDQPQHF.

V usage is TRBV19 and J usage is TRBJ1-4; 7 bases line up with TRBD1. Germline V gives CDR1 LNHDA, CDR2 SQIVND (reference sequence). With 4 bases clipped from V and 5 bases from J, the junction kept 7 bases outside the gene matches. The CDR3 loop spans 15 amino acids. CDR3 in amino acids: CASSTQTGWNEKLFF. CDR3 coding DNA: TGTGCCAGTAGTACCCAGACAGGGTGGAATGAAAAACTGTTTTTT.

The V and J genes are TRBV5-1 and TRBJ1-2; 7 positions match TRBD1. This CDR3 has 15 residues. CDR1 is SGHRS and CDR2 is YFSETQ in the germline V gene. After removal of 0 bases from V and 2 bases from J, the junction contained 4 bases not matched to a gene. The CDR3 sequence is CASSLEGRGNYGYTF. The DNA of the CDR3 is TGCGCCAGCAGCTTGGAGGGCAGGGGGAACTATGGCTACACCTTC.

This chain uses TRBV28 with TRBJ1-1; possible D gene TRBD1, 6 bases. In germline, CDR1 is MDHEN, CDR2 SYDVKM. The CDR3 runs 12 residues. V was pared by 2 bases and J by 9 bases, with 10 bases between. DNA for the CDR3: TGTGCCAGCAGTTTAAAGGGGGGGCAAGCTTTCTTT. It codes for CASSLKGGQAFF.

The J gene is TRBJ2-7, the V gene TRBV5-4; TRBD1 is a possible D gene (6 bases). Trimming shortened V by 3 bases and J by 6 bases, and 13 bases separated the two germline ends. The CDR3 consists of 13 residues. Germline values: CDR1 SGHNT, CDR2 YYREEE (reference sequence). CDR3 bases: TGTGCCAGCAGCTCCACAGGGTTCAGCGAGCAGTACTTC. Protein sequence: CASSSTGFSEQYF. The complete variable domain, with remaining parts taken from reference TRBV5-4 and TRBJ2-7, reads ETGVTQSPTHLIKTRGQQVTLRCSSQSGHNTVSWYQQALGQGPQFIFQYYREEENGRGNFPPRFSGLQFPNYSSELNVNALELDDSALYLCASSSTGFSEQYFGPGTRLTVT.

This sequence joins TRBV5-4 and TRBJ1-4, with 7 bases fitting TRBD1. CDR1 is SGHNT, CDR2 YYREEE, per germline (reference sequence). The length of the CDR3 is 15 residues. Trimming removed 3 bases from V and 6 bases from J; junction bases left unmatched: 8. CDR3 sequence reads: CASSYLTGTDEKLFF. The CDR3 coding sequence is TGTGCCAGCAGCTACCTGACAGGGACGGATGAAAAACTGTTTTTT.

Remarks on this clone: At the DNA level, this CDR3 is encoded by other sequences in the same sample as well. The CDR3, as DNA: TGTGCCAGCAGTTTCAGGGGCACTGAAGCTTTCTTT. As protein: CASSFRGTEAFF. The chain has TRBV28 and TRBJ1-1; tentative D call: TRBD1 (6 bases). The CDR3 loop spans 12 amino acids. Germline lookup yields CDR1 MDHEN and CDR2 SYDVKM. V was clipped by 3 bases and J by 4 bases, with 6 bases between them.

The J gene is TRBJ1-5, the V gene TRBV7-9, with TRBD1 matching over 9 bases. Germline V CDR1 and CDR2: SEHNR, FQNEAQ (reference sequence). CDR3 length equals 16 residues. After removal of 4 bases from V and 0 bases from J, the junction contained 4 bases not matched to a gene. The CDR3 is CASSSGTGRSNQPQHF. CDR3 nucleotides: TGTGCCAGCAGCTCCGGGACAGGGCGTAGCAATCAGCCCCAGCATTTT.

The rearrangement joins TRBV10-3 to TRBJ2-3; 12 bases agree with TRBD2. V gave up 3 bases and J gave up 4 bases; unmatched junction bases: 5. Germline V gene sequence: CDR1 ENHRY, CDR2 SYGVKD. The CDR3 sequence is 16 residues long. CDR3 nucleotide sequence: TGTGCCATCAGTGATCCCCTAGCGGGAGGGCCAGATACGCAGTATTTT. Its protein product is CAISDPLAGGPDTQYF.

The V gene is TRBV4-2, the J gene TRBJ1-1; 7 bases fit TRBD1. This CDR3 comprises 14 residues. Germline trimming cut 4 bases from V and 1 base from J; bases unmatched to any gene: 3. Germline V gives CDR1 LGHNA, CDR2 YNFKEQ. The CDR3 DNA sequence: TGTGCCAGCAGCCTTGGGACAGAGAACACTGAAGCTTTCTTT. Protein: CASSLGTENTEAFF.

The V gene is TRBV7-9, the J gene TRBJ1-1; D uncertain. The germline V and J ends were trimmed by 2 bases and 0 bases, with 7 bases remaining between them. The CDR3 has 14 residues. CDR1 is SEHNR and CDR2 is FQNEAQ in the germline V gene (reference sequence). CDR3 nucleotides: TGTGCCAGCAGCTTAACGGCGGTGAACACTGAAGCTTTCTTT. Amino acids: CASSLTAVNTEAFF.

The CDR3 sequence: CASSLGLRGRNTDTQYF. The DNA of the CDR3 is TGCGCCAGCAGCTTGGGCTTACGGGGGAGGAACACAGATACGCAGTATTTT. The chain recombines TRBV5-1 with TRBJ2-3, with D perhaps matching TRBD2 (6 bases). V was pared by 0 bases and J by 2 bases, with 16 bases between. Germline CDR1 SGHRS, CDR2 YFSETQ. The CDR3 runs to 17 residues.

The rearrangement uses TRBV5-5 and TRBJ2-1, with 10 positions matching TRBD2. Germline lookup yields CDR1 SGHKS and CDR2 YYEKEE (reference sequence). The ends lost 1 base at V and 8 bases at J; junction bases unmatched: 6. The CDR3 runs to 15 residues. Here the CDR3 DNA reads TGTGCCAGCAGCTTGAATAGGCTAGCGGGAGATGAGCAGTTCTTC. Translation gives CASSLNRLAGDEQFF.

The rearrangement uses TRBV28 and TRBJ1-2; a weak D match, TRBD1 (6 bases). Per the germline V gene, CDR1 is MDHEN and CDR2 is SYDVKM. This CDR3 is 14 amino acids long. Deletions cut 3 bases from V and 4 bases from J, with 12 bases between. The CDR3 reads CASSLGGQGYGYTF. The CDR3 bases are TGTGCCAGCAGTTTGGGGGGGCAAGGCTATGGCTACACCTTC.